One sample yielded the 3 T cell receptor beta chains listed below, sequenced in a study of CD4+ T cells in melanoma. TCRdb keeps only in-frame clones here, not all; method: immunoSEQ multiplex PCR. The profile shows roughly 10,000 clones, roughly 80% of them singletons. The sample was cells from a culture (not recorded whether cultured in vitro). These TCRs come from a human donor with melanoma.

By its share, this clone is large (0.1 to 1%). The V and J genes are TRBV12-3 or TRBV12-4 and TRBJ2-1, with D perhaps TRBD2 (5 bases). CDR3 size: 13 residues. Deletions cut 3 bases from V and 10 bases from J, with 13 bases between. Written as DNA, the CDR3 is TGTGCCAGCAGTTTTGTGGCGTCGGGGGAGCAGTTCTTC. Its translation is CASSFVASGEQFF.

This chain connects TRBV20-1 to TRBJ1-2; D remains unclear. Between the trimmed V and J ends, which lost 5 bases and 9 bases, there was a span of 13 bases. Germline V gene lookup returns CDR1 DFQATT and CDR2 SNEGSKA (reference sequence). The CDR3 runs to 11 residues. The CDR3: CSAPLGESYTF. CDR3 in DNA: TGCAGTGCTCCTTTGGGTGAAAGCTACACCTTC.

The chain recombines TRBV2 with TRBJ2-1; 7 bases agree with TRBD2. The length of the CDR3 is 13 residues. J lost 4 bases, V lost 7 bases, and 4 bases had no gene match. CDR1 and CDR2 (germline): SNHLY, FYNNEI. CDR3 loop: CASNQRGYNEQFF. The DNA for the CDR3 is TGTGCCAGCAATCAGCGGGGATACAATGAGCAGTTCTTC.